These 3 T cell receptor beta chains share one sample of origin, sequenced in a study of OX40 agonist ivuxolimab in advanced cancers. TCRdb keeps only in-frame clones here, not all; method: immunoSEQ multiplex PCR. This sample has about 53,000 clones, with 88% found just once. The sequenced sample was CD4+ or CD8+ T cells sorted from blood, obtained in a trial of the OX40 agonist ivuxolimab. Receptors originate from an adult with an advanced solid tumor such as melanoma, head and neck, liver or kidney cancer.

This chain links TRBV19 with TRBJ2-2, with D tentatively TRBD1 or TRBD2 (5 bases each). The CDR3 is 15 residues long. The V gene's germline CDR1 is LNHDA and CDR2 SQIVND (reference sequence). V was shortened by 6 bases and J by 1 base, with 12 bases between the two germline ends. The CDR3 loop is CASSSGRQNTGELFF. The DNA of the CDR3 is TGTGCCAGTAGCTCGGGACGCCAGAACACCGGGGAGCTGTTTTTT. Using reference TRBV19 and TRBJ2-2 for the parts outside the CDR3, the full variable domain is DGGITQSPKYLFRKEGQNVTLSCEQNLNHDAMYWYRQDPGQGLRLIYYSQIVNDFQKGDIAEGYSVSREKKESFPLTVTSAQKNPTAFYLCASSSGRQNTGELFFGEGSRLTVL.

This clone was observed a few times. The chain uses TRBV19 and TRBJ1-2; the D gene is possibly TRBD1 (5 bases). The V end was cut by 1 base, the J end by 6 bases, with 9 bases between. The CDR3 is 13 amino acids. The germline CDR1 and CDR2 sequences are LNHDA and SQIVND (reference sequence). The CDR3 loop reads CASSIAGKNGYTF. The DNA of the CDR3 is TGTGCCAGTAGTATAGCAGGGAAGAATGGCTACACCTTC.

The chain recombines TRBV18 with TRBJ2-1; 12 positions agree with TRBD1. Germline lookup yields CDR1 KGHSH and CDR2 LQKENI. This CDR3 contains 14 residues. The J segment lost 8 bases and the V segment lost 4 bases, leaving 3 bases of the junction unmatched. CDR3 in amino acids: CASSLGTGGDEQFF. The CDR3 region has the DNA TGTGCCAGCTCACTCGGGACAGGGGGCGATGAGCAGTTCTTC.